The 18 T cell receptor beta chains below come from one sample, sequenced in a study of cytomegalovirus exposure and HLA in healthy donors. A multiplex PCR was run with 60 Vbeta primers and 13 Jbeta primers. Assay used: immunoSEQ multiplex PCR; TCRdb lists only in-frame clones, some missing. The repertoire includes 150,000 or so clones, roughly 79% of them detected once, and about 0.64% sits in the top ten. Material for sequencing was PBMCs. The source of these receptors is a male donor in good health and CMV-seronegative.

A few counts support this clone. CDR3 amino acids: CASSPTLAGAYNEQFF. CDR3 DNA: TGTGCCAGCAGTCCCACCTTAGCGGGAGCTTACAATGAGCAGTTCTTC. V gene TRBV27 combines with J gene TRBJ2-1, with 9 positions matching TRBD2. Losses at the gene ends were 5 bases for V and 4 bases for J; bases not matched to a gene: 9. The CDR3 covers 16 residues. Germline V gene lookup returns CDR1 MNHEY and CDR2 SMNVEV (reference sequence).

V gene TRBV7-8 combines with J gene TRBJ2-7; TRBD2 agrees at 7 bases. Losses at the gene ends were 0 bases for V and 3 bases for J; bases not matched to a gene: 8. CDR3 length equals 16 residues. Germline V gene data show CDR1 as SGHVS and CDR2 as FQNEAQ. CDR3 loop: CASSLAGAAGVYEQYF. CDR3 in DNA: TGTGCCAGCAGCTTAGCGGGAGCGGCGGGAGTCTACGAGCAGTACTTC. Full variable domain (remainder filled in from reference TRBV7-8 and TRBJ2-7): GAGVSQSPRYKVAKRGQDVALRCDPISGHVSLFWYQQALGQGPEFLTYFQNEAQLDKSGLPSDRFFAERPEGSVSTLKIQRTQQEDSAVYLCASSLAGAAGVYEQYFGPGTRLTVT.

The J gene is TRBJ2-1, the V gene TRBV5-5; D not certain. Trimming took 4 bases from V and 4 from J, leaving 12 bases between them. The CDR3 runs to 14 residues. Germline CDR1 SGHKS, CDR2 YYEKEE (reference sequence). The CDR3 DNA is TGTGCCAGCAGCCCCGTGATACAGTACAATGAGCAGTTCTTC. Residues: CASSPVIQYNEQFF. Full variable domain (rest looked up from reference TRBV5-5 and TRBJ2-1): DAGVTQSPTHLIKTRGQQVTLRCSPISGHKSVSWYQQVLGQGPQFIFQYYEKEERGRGNFPDRFSARQFPNYSSELNVNALLLGDSALYLCASSPVIQYNEQFFGPGTRLTVL.

This clone has only a few counts. This chain links TRBV6-6 with TRBJ1-4, with D unresolved. Deletions cut 9 bases from V and 5 bases from J, with 10 bases between. Germline-derived CDR1 and CDR2 are MNHNY and SVGAGI (reference sequence). This CDR3 spans 12 amino acids. The CDR3 region has the DNA TGTGCCAGTCGATACTCCAATGAAAAACTGTTTTTT. Translating gives CASRYSNEKLFF.

This chain links TRBV2 with TRBJ2-7; no clear D gene. Trimming left V 6 bases short and J 5 bases short, with 8 bases between. Germline loops: CDR1 SNHLY, CDR2 FYNNEI. This CDR3 contains 11 residues. The CDR3 reads CASRRRDEQYF. CDR3 bases: TGTGCCAGCAGGAGGAGAGACGAGCAGTACTTC.

This clone came up once. The V gene is TRBV6-5, the J gene TRBJ1-1; 8 bases agree with TRBD1. Losses at the gene ends were 2 bases for V and 5 bases for J; bases not matched to a gene: 4. The CDR3 has 14 residues. Germline lookup yields CDR1 MNHEY and CDR2 SVGAGI. This chain's CDR3 is CASSYETGVTEAFF. CDR3 in DNA: TGTGCCAGCAGTTACGAGACAGGGGTAACTGAAGCTTTCTTT.

CDR3 region: CASSPGGTNYGYTF. The CDR3 nucleotides read TGTGCCAGCAGCCCGGGGGGAACAAACTATGGCTACACCTTC. The chain joins TRBV7-9 to TRBJ1-2; D may be TRBD1 (5 bases). Trimming removed 5 bases at V and 2 bases at J, with 12 bases between. This CDR3 spans 14 amino acids. From germline, CDR1 is SEHNR and CDR2 FQNEAQ (reference sequence).

The V call is TRBV6-5, the J call TRBJ2-5, with D uncertain. Trimming left V 5 bases short and J 1 base short, with 8 bases between. The V gene's germline CDR1 is MNHEY and CDR2 SVGAGI. This CDR3 comprises 13 residues. CDR3 coding DNA: TGTGCCAGCAGTGTCCTAGTCCAAGAGACCCAGTACTTC. As protein: CASSVLVQETQYF.

This clone was recorded only once. This chain uses TRBV5-1 with TRBJ1-2; D might be TRBD1 (6 bases). This CDR3 region has 15 residues. V was clipped by 1 base and J by 1 base, with 11 bases between them. Looked up from germline, CDR1 is SGHRS and CDR2 is YFSETQ. The CDR3 DNA reads as TGCGCCAGCAGCTTGCGGGGGGCGGGTAACTATGGCTACACCTTC. Encoded protein: CASSLRGAGNYGYTF.

V usage is TRBV5-1 and J usage is TRBJ2-2; 7 bases are a match to TRBD2. The CDR3 extends over 16 amino acids. V dropped 4 bases and J dropped 6; count of bases not matched to a gene: 12. Germline V gives CDR1 SGHRS, CDR2 YFSETQ. The CDR3 DNA is TGCGCCAGCAGCCCGACCATAGCGGGTGAGGCCGGGGAGCTGTTTTTT. This codes for CASSPTIAGEAGELFF.

J is TRBJ1-1 and V is TRBV7-3; 8 positions agree with TRBD1. V was pared by 2 bases and J by 1 base, with 6 bases of the junction left unmatched. Germline assignment: CDR1 SGHTA and CDR2 FQGTGA. The CDR3 sequence is 16 residues long. This CDR3 is CASSLSPDRANTEAFF. The CDR3 DNA follows: TGTGCCAGCAGCTTATCCCCGGACAGGGCGAACACTGAAGCTTTCTTT.

The V gene is TRBV9, the J gene TRBJ1-6, with a possible D match to TRBD1 (6 bases). CDR1 is SGDLS, CDR2 YYNGEE, per germline. V gave up 4 bases and J gave up 7 bases, with 12 bases separating them. There are 14 residues in the CDR3. The CDR3 loop reads CASSSTGMNSPLHF. For the CDR3, the DNA is TGTGCCAGCAGCTCTACAGGGATGAATTCACCCCTCCACTTT.

This chain uses TRBV25-1 with TRBJ1-2, with D possibly matching TRBD1 (5 bases). Trimming stripped 5 bases from V and 4 bases from J, with 8 bases between. CDR3 length equals 12 residues. CDR1 MGHDK and CDR2 SYGVNS come from the germline V gene. CDR3 DNA sequence: TGTGCCAGCAGTACAGGCCCCTATGGCTACACCTTC. It encodes CASSTGPYGYTF.

The genes are TRBV30 and TRBJ2-3, with D possibly TRBD2 on 6 matching bases. The CDR3 has 14 residues. Trimming pared 1 base from V and 6 bases from J, leaving 14 bases between. CDR1 is GTSNPN, CDR2 SVGIG, per germline (reference sequence). CDR3 region: CAWSEGGRGDTQYF. The CDR3 DNA sequence: TGTGCCTGGAGTGAAGGCGGGCGGGGCGATACGCAGTATTTT.

This clone appeared once. The chain combines TRBV18 with TRBJ2-1; 16 bases align to TRBD2. J gave up 4 bases and V 3 bases, and 6 bases lay outside the gene matches. This CDR3 spans 18 amino acids. Germline CDR1 is KGHSH and CDR2 is LQKENI. The CDR3 here is CASSPGLAGGPGYNEQFF. In nucleotides, the CDR3 is TGTGCCAGCTCACCGGGACTAGCGGGAGGGCCGGGATACAATGAGCAGTTCTTC.

The chain joins TRBV5-6 to TRBJ1-1; 10 positions agree with TRBD1. Trimming took 4 bases from V and 6 from J; bases not matched to a gene: 6. Germline V gene sequence: CDR1 SGHDT, CDR2 YYEEEE. This CDR3 comprises 14 residues. The DNA of the CDR3 is TGTGCCAGCAGCCCGGACAGGGGGAGGGCTGAAGCTTTCTTT. This encodes CASSPDRGRAEAFF.

J is TRBJ2-4 and V is TRBV29-1; 10 bases map to TRBD1. This CDR3 has 15 residues. The ends lost 6 bases at V and 2 bases at J; junction bases unmatched: 7. Germline V gene data show CDR1 as SQVTM and CDR2 as ANQGSEA. The CDR3 spells CSVLLGQGSKNIQYF. As DNA, the CDR3 is TGCAGCGTCCTATTGGGACAGGGGTCCAAAAACATTCAGTACTTC.

This clone was detected a few times. The CDR3 loop is CASSFTGQGESEQYF. The CDR3 nucleotides read TGCGCCAGCAGCTTTACCGGACAGGGTGAGAGCGAGCAGTACTTC. The J gene is TRBJ2-7, the V gene TRBV5-1; 8 bases line up with TRBD1. With V trimmed by 2 bases and J by 6 bases, 10 bases remained unmatched. This CDR3 contains 15 residues. Germline V gene lookup returns CDR1 SGHRS and CDR2 YFSETQ.